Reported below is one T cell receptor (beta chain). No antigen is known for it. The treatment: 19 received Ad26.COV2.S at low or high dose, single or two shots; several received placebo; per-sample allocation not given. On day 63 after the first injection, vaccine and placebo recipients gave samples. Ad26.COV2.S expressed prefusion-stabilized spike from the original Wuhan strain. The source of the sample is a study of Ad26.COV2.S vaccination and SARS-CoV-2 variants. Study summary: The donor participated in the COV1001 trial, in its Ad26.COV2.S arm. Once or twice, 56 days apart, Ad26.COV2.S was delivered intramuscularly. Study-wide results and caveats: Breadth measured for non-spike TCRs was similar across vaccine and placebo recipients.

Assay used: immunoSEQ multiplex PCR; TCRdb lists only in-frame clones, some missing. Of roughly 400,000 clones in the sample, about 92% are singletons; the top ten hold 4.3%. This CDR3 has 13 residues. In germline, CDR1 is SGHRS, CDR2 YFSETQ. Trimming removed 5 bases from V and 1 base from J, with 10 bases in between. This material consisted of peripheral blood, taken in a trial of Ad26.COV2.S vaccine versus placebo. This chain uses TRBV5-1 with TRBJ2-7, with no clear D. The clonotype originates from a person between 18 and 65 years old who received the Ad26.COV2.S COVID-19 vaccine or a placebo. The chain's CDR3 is CASSSTPSYEQYF. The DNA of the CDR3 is TGCGCCAGCAGTTCCACCCCTTCCTACGAGCAGTACTTC. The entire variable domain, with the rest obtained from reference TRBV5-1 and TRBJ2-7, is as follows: KAGVTQTPRYLIKTRGQQVTLSCSPISGHRSVSWYQQTPGQGLQFLFEYFSETQRNKGNFPGRFSGRQFSNSRSEMNVSTLELGDSALYLCASSSTPSYEQYFGPGTRLTVT.